This T cell receptor beta chain was recorded in a study of control samples from healthy donors and cancer patients. The trim removed 5 bases at V and 2 bases at J, leaving 14 bases unmatched. The CDR3 has 18 amino acids. Germline V CDR1 and CDR2: SSHAT, FNYEAQ (reference sequence). Generated by immunoSEQ multiplex PCR, the TCRdb table keeps only in-frame clones and is missing some. The sample records roughly 130,000 clones, more than 80% being singletons. The count of this clone is one. This TCR was sampled from a man younger than 30 in good health. The sample consisted of blood. The chain has TRBV7-7 and TRBJ2-5; 10 bases fit TRBD1. CDR3 amino acids: CASSQFVNMGQGQETQYF. The DNA of the CDR3 is TGTGCCAGCAGCCAATTTGTGAATATGGGACAGGGGCAAGAGACCCAGTACTTC.